One sample yielded the 21 T cell receptor beta chains listed below, sequenced in a study of shared T cell receptors in the human thymus. Some clones are missing from TCRdb's copy, which holds only in-frame ones; the method was immunoSEQ multiplex PCR. The sample includes 700,000 or so clones, 70% to 90% of them seen just once. These data were likewise used in another study, on human thymus T cells.

The specimen sequenced was thymocytes. The receptors derive from a girl less than two years old with a congenital heart defect.

To note about this clone: The identical CDR3 is also encoded by other nucleotide sequences in the sample. The chain is built from TRBV29-1 and TRBJ2-3; D perhaps matches TRBD2 (6 bases). The CDR3 sequence is 13 residues long. Germline loops: CDR1 SQVTM, CDR2 ANQGSEA. Trimming stripped 4 bases from V and 0 bases from J, with 8 bases between. CDR3 bases: TGCAGCGTTGGCGGGGACAGCACAGATACGCAGTATTTT. Translating it yields CSVGGDSTDTQYF.

The chain uses TRBV25-1 and TRBJ1-4, with 7 positions matching TRBD1. Germline CDR1 is MGHDK and CDR2 is SYGVNS. CDR3 length equals 15 residues. Trimming at V came to 8 bases and at J to 2 bases, leaving 8 bases not matched to a gene. The CDR3 loop reads CASGGQQLTNEKLFF. For the CDR3, the DNA is TGTGCCAGCGGGGGACAGCAACTTACTAATGAAAAACTGTTTTTT.

This chain links TRBV14 with TRBJ2-6; 7 nucleotides agree with TRBD2. The germline gives CDR1 SGHDN, CDR2 FVKESK. The CDR3 loop spans 19 amino acids. The ends lost 0 bases at V and 3 bases at J; junction bases unmatched: 11. CDR3 loop: CASSQDKGLVHFGANVLTF. The CDR3 DNA reads as TGTGCCAGCAGCCAAGATAAAGGACTAGTCCACTTTGGGGCCAACGTCCTGACTTTC.

This chain links TRBV19 with TRBJ2-1; maybe TRBD1 (6 bases). Trimming cost V 5 bases and J 5 bases, with 25 bases left between them. This CDR3 is 18 amino acids long. CDR1 and CDR2 from the germline V gene are LNHDA and SQIVND (reference sequence). The CDR3 reads CASSAQGPSRIAHNEQFF. Written as DNA, the CDR3 is TGTGCCAGTAGTGCCCAGGGGCCGTCCCGCATTGCCCACAATGAGCAGTTCTTC.

This chain joins TRBV7-6 and TRBJ1-4; 9 bases align to TRBD1. The CDR3 is 16 amino acids. Trimming cost V 5 bases and J 0 bases; bases outside gene matches: 4. Germline V gives CDR1 SGHVS, CDR2 FNYEAQ. The CDR3 DNA sequence: TGTGCCAGCAGCGAGAGGGACAGGGCAACTAATGAAAAACTGTTTTTT. Translating gives CASSERDRATNEKLFF.

This chain connects TRBV15 to TRBJ1-4; a weak D match, TRBD1 (5 bases). The CDR3 is 13 amino acids. The germline V gene encodes CDR1 LNHNV and CDR2 YYDKDF (reference sequence). V lost 5 bases, J lost 8 bases, and 12 bases lay in between. Written as DNA, the CDR3 is TGTGCCACCAGCCTCCGTCGGGGGGAAAAACTGTTTTTT. Translated, it gives CATSLRRGEKLFF.

This clone came up a few times. The chain couples TRBV5-6 to TRBJ2-4; D perhaps matches TRBD2 (6 bases). CDR1 and CDR2 from the germline V gene are SGHDT and YYEEEE. The CDR3 sequence is 19 residues long. V lost 1 base to trimming and J lost 0 bases, with 20 bases between them. The chain's CDR3 is CASSLRRGTLQLAKNIQYF. For the CDR3, the DNA is TGTGCCAGCAGCTTGCGGCGGGGTACGCTCCAGCTAGCCAAAAACATTCAGTACTTC. Supplemented by reference TRBV5-6 and TRBJ2-4, the full variable domain reads DAGVTQSPTHLIKTRGQQVTLRCSPKSGHDTVSWYQQALGQGPQFIFQYYEEEERQRGNFPDRFSGHQFPNYSSELNVNALLLGDSALYLCASSLRRGTLQLAKNIQYFGAGTRLSVL.

V gene TRBV29-1 combines with J gene TRBJ1-2; 11 bases match TRBD1. The CDR3 is made up of 13 amino acids. Germline loops: CDR1 SQVTM, CDR2 ANQGSEA. V lost 6 bases and J lost 8; bases outside the gene matches: 8. CDR3 coding DNA: TGCAGCGTCCGGACAGGGGGCGCGGGGGGCTACACCTTC. Its protein product is CSVRTGGAGGYTF.

This sequence joins TRBV29-1 and TRBJ1-1; 9 nucleotides align to TRBD1. Looked up from germline, CDR1 is SQVTM and CDR2 is ANQGSEA. The CDR3 is made up of 19 amino acids. V shed 0 bases, J shed 7 bases, and the junction held 21 bases outside the gene matches. The CDR3 protein is CSVEDPPPRDREGAGEAFF. CDR3 DNA: TGCAGCGTTGAAGACCCGCCACCCCGGGACAGGGAAGGGGCGGGTGAAGCTTTCTTT.

The V call is TRBV5-6, the J call TRBJ2-5; D is uncertain. V lost 0 bases and J 1 base, leaving 19 bases between the germline ends. The CDR3 has 18 amino acids. The germline gives CDR1 SGHDT, CDR2 YYEEEE. CDR3 in DNA: TGTGCCAGCAGCTTGGGGTTAGGAGTACAACTGGTCCAAGAGACCCAGTACTTC. Amino acid sequence: CASSLGLGVQLVQETQYF.

The chain employs TRBV6-4 and TRBJ1-1; the D is unclear. The CDR3 extends over 12 amino acids. Per germline, CDR1 MRHNA and CDR2 SNTAGT. The V end lost 2 bases, the J end lost 7 bases, and 8 bases lay between the germline ends. CDR3 in amino acids: CASSDREGEAFF. In DNA, the CDR3 is TGTGCCAGCAGTGACCGGGAGGGTGAAGCTTTCTTT.

This clone came up once. As DNA, the CDR3 is TGTGCCAGCAGCCCATGGCGGGGTGTGAACACTGAAGCTTTCTTT. Translated, it gives CASSPWRGVNTEAFF. The rearrangement links TRBV27 to TRBJ1-1; unclear D gene. Germline CDR1 is MNHEY and CDR2 is SMNVEV (reference sequence). The germline V and J ends were trimmed by 6 bases and 0 bases, with 14 bases remaining between them. The CDR3 runs 15 residues.

This rearrangement joins TRBV2 to TRBJ1-5, with D possibly being TRBD1 (6 bases). CDR3 length: 21 residues. Trimming took 0 bases from V and 0 from J, leaving 24 bases between them. Germline-derived CDR1 and CDR2 are SNHLY and FYNNEI. CDR3 sequence reads: CASSEASAGVLTAYSNQPQHF. CDR3 bases: TGTGCCAGCAGTGAAGCAAGTGCAGGGGTTCTCACCGCATATAGCAATCAGCCCCAGCATTTT.

The CDR3 protein is CASGLPWLAGGQVPNEQFF. The CDR3 nucleotides read TGTGCCAGCGGACTGCCATGGCTAGCGGGGGGTCAGGTACCCAATGAGCAGTTCTTC. V gene TRBV5-4 combines with J gene TRBJ2-1; 11 bases are a match to TRBD2. Germline-derived CDR1 and CDR2 are SGHNT and YYREEE (reference sequence). The length of the CDR3 is 19 residues. Germline trimming cut 7 bases from V and 6 bases from J; bases unmatched to any gene: 21.

The gene calls are TRBV5-6 and TRBJ1-1; D not certain. There are 14 residues in the CDR3. Trimming shortened V by 4 bases and J by 4 bases, and 14 bases separated the two germline ends. Germline-derived CDR1 and CDR2 are SGHDT and YYEEEE. This CDR3 reads CASSHSTVGTEAFF. CDR3 coding DNA: TGTGCCAGCAGCCACTCCACAGTAGGCACTGAAGCTTTCTTT.

In its sample, this clone was seen a few times. The rearrangement joins TRBV6-6 to TRBJ1-2, with TRBD1 matching over 8 bases. CDR1 and CDR2 from the germline V gene are MNHNY and SVGAGI (reference sequence). The CDR3 contains 15 residues. V trimming: 6 bases; J trimming: 2 bases; junction bases outside the gene matches: 8. The CDR3: CASSPGDRPNYGYTF. Here the CDR3 DNA reads TGTGCCAGCAGCCCTGGGGACAGGCCAAACTATGGCTACACCTTC.

This clone was found once. The rearrangement uses TRBV5-4 and TRBJ1-2, with D perhaps matching TRBD1 (6 bases). The CDR3 totals 12 residues. Per germline, CDR1 SGHNT and CDR2 YYREEE (reference sequence). V gave up 3 bases and J gave up 4 bases, with 7 bases separating them. The CDR3 loop reads CASSSQGYGYTF. CDR3 in DNA: TGTGCCAGCAGCTCACAGGGCTATGGCTACACCTTC.

This chain uses TRBV23-1 with TRBJ1-5, with 11 positions matching TRBD1. TRBV23-1 has ORF status, its function being uncertain. The CDR3 runs 14 residues. The J segment lost 6 bases and the V segment lost 6 bases, leaving 4 bases of the junction unmatched. The CDR3 nucleotides read TGCGCCAGCAGACGGACAGGGGGCCGTCAGCCCCAGCATTTT. It yields the protein CASRRTGGRQPQHF.

In DNA, the CDR3 is TGTGCCAGCAGCTTGGTTGCGGGGGAGCAGTACTTC. Encoded protein: CASSLVAGEQYF. This chain uses TRBV5-6 with TRBJ2-7; D is perhaps TRBD2 (6 bases). Per the germline V gene, CDR1 is SGHDT and CDR2 is YYEEEE. V was clipped by 0 bases and J by 7 bases, with 8 bases between them. This CDR3 region has 12 residues. Full variable domain (remainder filled in from reference TRBV5-6 and TRBJ2-7): DAGVTQSPTHLIKTRGQQVTLRCSPKSGHDTVSWYQQALGQGPQFIFQYYEEEERQRGNFPDRFSGHQFPNYSSELNVNALLLGDSALYLCASSLVAGEQYFGPGTRLTVT.

This clone occurred once. The chain recombines TRBV5-1 with TRBJ1-1; D not resolved. The CDR3 has 17 residues. V was shortened by 4 bases and J by 1 base, with 20 bases between the two germline ends. Per the germline V gene, CDR1 is SGHRS and CDR2 is YFSETQ. CDR3 sequence (DNA): TGCGCCAGCAGCATGACCGTGAATTTGGGCCGGAACACTGAAGCTTTCTTT. It specifies CASSMTVNLGRNTEAFF. Filled out from reference TRBV5-1 and TRBJ1-1, the complete variable domain reads KAGVTQTPRYLIKTRGQQVTLSCSPISGHRSVSWYQQTPGQGLQFLFEYFSETQRNKGNFPGRFSGRQFSNSRSEMNVSTLELGDSALYLCASSMTVNLGRNTEAFFGQGTRLTVV.

A few counts support this clone. V is TRBV19 and J is TRBJ1-5; TRBD1 aligns across 7 bases. The germline V gene encodes CDR1 LNHDA and CDR2 SQIVND (reference sequence). The CDR3 contains 14 residues. V gave up 7 bases and J gave up 6 bases; unmatched junction bases: 9. The CDR3: CASTQDRVGQPQHF. In nucleotides, the CDR3 is TGTGCCAGTACCCAAGACAGGGTTGGTCAGCCCCAGCATTTT.